These 32 T cell receptor beta chains came from one sample sequenced in a study of control samples from healthy donors and cancer patients. Libraries were prepared by immunoSEQ multiplex PCR; TCRdb keeps only in-frame clonotypes and omits some of them. The repertoire holds about 180,000 clones, with 85% to 95% as singletons. The sample comprised blood. The receptors shown here come from a man aged 25-45 years in good health.

The rearrangement links TRBV7-2 to TRBJ2-3; 7 bases fit TRBD2. The V gene's germline CDR1 is SGHTA and CDR2 FQGNSA. The CDR3 spans 14 residues. Trimming at V came to 8 bases and at J to 2 bases, leaving 7 bases not matched to a gene. The CDR3 loop reads CASGAGEVTDTQYF. CDR3 in DNA: TGTGCCAGCGGGGCGGGGGAGGTCACAGATACGCAGTATTTT.

J is TRBJ1-5 and V is TRBV28; 7 nucleotides line up with TRBD1. Germline CDR1 is MDHEN and CDR2 is SYDVKM. V gave up 6 bases and J gave up 6 bases; unmatched junction bases: 8. The CDR3 length is 14 residues. The CDR3 region is CASRPTGDAQPQHF. In DNA, the CDR3 is TGTGCCAGCAGGCCTACAGGGGATGCTCAGCCCCAGCATTTT.

J is TRBJ1-6 and V is TRBV2; maybe TRBD1 (6 bases). Per germline, CDR1 SNHLY and CDR2 FYNNEI. With 4 bases removed from V and 6 bases from J, the gap between germline ends came to 10 bases. This CDR3 is 14 amino acids long. This CDR3 reads CASSAQGRNSPLHF. In nucleotides, the CDR3 is TGTGCCAGCAGTGCACAGGGTCGTAATTCACCCCTCCACTTT.

V and J are TRBV6-2 or TRBV6-3 and TRBJ2-3; 14 bases line up with TRBD2. J was trimmed by 7 bases and V by 4 bases; bases with no gene match: 7. The CDR3 covers 16 residues. Per the germline V gene, CDR1 is MNHEY and CDR2 is SVGEGT. The CDR3 DNA is TGTGCCAGCAGTTTACGTGGGACTAGCGGGAGTTATACGCAGTATTTT. This translates into CASSLRGTSGSYTQYF.

The chain links TRBV2 to TRBJ2-2; D remains unclear. The CDR3 is made up of 10 amino acids. Germline-derived CDR1 and CDR2 are SNHLY and FYNNEI. The V and J ends lost 8 bases and 8 bases respectively, with 6 bases between them. CDR3 sequence reads: CASGGGELFF. In DNA, the CDR3 is TGTGCCAGCGGTGGGGGGGAGCTGTTTTTT.

This clone appeared a single time. V is TRBV30 and J is TRBJ2-3, with TRBD1 identical over 11 bases. V gave up 7 bases and J gave up 4 bases; unmatched junction bases: 10. The length of the CDR3 is 15 residues. CDR1 and CDR2 (germline): GTSNPN, SVGIG (reference sequence). The CDR3 region has the DNA TGTGCCTTTCAGGGTCGGACAGGGGGCGCAGATACGCAGTATTTT. Its translation: CAFQGRTGGADTQYF.

This rearrangement joins TRBV29-1 to TRBJ2-5; D possibly matches TRBD1 or TRBD2 (5 bases each). CDR1 and CDR2 from the germline V gene are SQVTM and ANQGSEA. V gave up 7 bases and J gave up 5 bases, with 11 bases separating them. The CDR3 has 11 amino acids. The CDR3 coding sequence is TGCAGCGCACACCGGGGCGAGACCCAGTACTTC. Translated: CSAHRGETQYF. The variable domain in full, completed from reference TRBV29-1 and TRBJ2-5, reads SAVISQKPSRDICQRGTSLTIQCQVDSQVTMMFWYRQQPGQSLTLIATANQGSEATYESGFVIDKFPISRPNLTFSTLTVSNMSPEDSSIYLCSAHRGETQYFGPGTRLLVL.

The chain couples TRBV25-1 to TRBJ1-6, with D possibly being TRBD1 (5 bases). The germline V and J ends were trimmed by 1 base and 9 bases, with 13 bases remaining between them. CDR1 is MGHDK and CDR2 is SYGVNS in the germline V gene. The CDR3 consists of 15 residues. The CDR3 DNA is TGTGCCAGCAGTGAATTAACAGACAGCCCTTCACCCCTCCACTTT. Its protein is CASSELTDSPSPLHF.

The chain couples TRBV14 to TRBJ1-2, with D possibly TRBD1 on 6 matching bases. Trimming stripped 4 bases from V and 4 bases from J, with 16 bases between. CDR3 length equals 15 residues. Germline CDR1 is SGHDN and CDR2 is FVKESK. The DNA of the CDR3 is TGTGCCAGCAGCCTAACCACAGGGAAGGGCTATGGCTACACCTTC. It translates to CASSLTTGKGYGYTF.

The chain joins TRBV19 to TRBJ1-1, with D possibly being TRBD1 (5 bases). The CDR3 covers 14 residues. With 3 bases removed from V and 8 bases from J, the gap between germline ends came to 16 bases. Germline CDR1 LNHDA, CDR2 SQIVND (reference sequence). The CDR3 DNA is TGTGCCAGTAGTATCGACAGTCCCGCTAGCGAAGCTTTCTTT. Protein product: CASSIDSPASEAFF.

This chain uses TRBV10-1 with TRBJ2-3, with D maybe TRBD1 (5 bases). The V end lost 8 bases, the J end lost 3 bases, and 12 bases lay between the germline ends. This CDR3 region has 13 residues. Germline V CDR1 and CDR2: WNHNN, SYGVQD (reference sequence). CDR3 region: CASGAGPTDTQYF. Here the CDR3 DNA reads TGCGCCAGCGGGGCAGGGCCGACAGATACGCAGTATTTT.

The genes are TRBV19 and TRBJ1-2; 8 bases map to TRBD1. With V trimmed by 6 bases and J by 4 bases, 10 bases remained unmatched. Germline V gene lookup returns CDR1 LNHDA and CDR2 SQIVND (reference sequence). The CDR3 has 15 residues. The CDR3 DNA reads as TGTGCCAGTAGGAAGCCAGGGGGCCCCCTCTATGGCTACACCTTC. Protein product: CASRKPGGPLYGYTF. Full variable domain (rest looked up from reference TRBV19 and TRBJ1-2): DGGITQSPKYLFRKEGQNVTLSCEQNLNHDAMYWYRQDPGQGLRLIYYSQIVNDFQKGDIAEGYSVSREKKESFPLTVTSAQKNPTAFYLCASRKPGGPLYGYTFGSGTRLTVV.

CDR3 nucleotide sequence: TGTGCCACTTCAGACAGTGGGATTTATAGCAATCAGCCCCAGCATTTT. Encoded protein: CATSDSGIYSNQPQHF. The chain combines TRBV19 with TRBJ1-5, with a possible D match to TRBD1 (5 bases). This CDR3 region has 16 residues. V was cut by 10 bases and J by 0 bases, with 19 bases left in between. Per the germline V gene, CDR1 is LNHDA and CDR2 is SQIVND (reference sequence).

The chain uses TRBV30 and TRBJ2-7; 9 bases map to TRBD2. J was trimmed by 4 bases and V by 0 bases; bases with no gene match: 10. Germline V gene sequence: CDR1 GTSNPN, CDR2 SVGIG (reference sequence). The CDR3 has 16 amino acids. CDR3 sequence reads: CAWSVPGVAGVYEQYF. CDR3 DNA: TGTGCCTGGAGTGTTCCGGGGGTAGCGGGAGTGTACGAGCAGTACTTC.

The V call is TRBV7-2, the J call TRBJ1-2; unclear D gene. Germline lookup yields CDR1 SGHTA and CDR2 FQGNSA. The CDR3 contains 15 residues. V was trimmed by 4 bases and J by 4 bases, leaving 16 bases between them. The CDR3 DNA follows: TGTGCCAGCAGCTCTGAGGTCGAAACCGGCTATGGCTACACCTTC. This translates into CASSSEVETGYGYTF.

The chain has TRBV19 and TRBJ2-1; D assignment may be TRBD1 or TRBD2 (6 bases each). This CDR3 comprises 14 residues. V was pared by 3 bases and J by 6 bases, with 12 bases between. CDR1 is LNHDA and CDR2 is SQIVND in the germline V gene (reference sequence). The CDR3 region has the DNA TGTGCCAGTAGTATGATGGGGGGCTCCAATGAGCAGTTCTTC. This gives the protein CASSMMGGSNEQFF.

In this sample, this clone turned up a few times. This rearrangement joins TRBV27 to TRBJ2-2; D gene unclear. Germline CDR1 and CDR2: MNHEY and SMNVEV (reference sequence). Deletions cut 4 bases from V and 4 bases from J, with 10 bases between. The CDR3 runs 14 residues. CDR3 nucleotide sequence: TGTGCCAGCAGTTCCCCGCGCGCCACCGGGGAGCTGTTTTTT. This translates into CASSSPRATGELFF.

The chain carries TRBV28 and TRBJ2-7; D remains unclear. The CDR3 has 13 residues. CDR1 MDHEN and CDR2 SYDVKM come from the germline V gene. V lost 1 base and J 4 bases, leaving 8 bases between the germline ends. CDR3 sequence: CASSLLTDYEQYF. In DNA, the CDR3 is TGTGCCAGCAGTTTATTGACGGATTACGAGCAGTACTTC.

The V gene is TRBV24-1, the J gene TRBJ2-3; D remains unclear. The V end was cut by 9 bases, the J end by 5 bases, with 8 bases between. Germline V CDR1 and CDR2: KGHDR, SFDVKD. The CDR3 runs to 11 residues. For the CDR3, the DNA is TGTGCCACCCGGTGGGGAGATACGCAGTATTTT. It is translated as CATRWGDTQYF.

For the CDR3, the DNA is TGTGCCAGTAGGGCCTCTGGGGCCAACGTCCTGACTTTC. It specifies CASRASGANVLTF. The chain is built from TRBV19 and TRBJ2-6; D remains unclear. From germline, CDR1 is LNHDA and CDR2 SQIVND (reference sequence). The CDR3 has 13 amino acids. V shed 6 bases and J shed 0 bases, with 3 bases lying between them.

This sequence joins TRBV28 and TRBJ2-6; a possible D gene is TRBD2 (5 bases). Trimming removed 1 base at V and 0 bases at J, with 10 bases between. Per the germline V gene, CDR1 is MDHEN and CDR2 is SYDVKM. The CDR3 totals 17 residues. CDR3 nucleotides: TGTGCCAGCAGTTTATCTGGACTGATCTCTGGGGCCAACGTCCTGACTTTC. Its translation: CASSLSGLISGANVLTF.

The J gene is TRBJ2-5, the V gene TRBV6-5, with 11 bases fitting TRBD2. The ends lost 4 bases at V and 3 bases at J; junction bases unmatched: 4. Germline CDR1 MNHEY, CDR2 SVGAGI. The CDR3 totals 15 residues. CDR3 protein: CASSSLAGEEETQYF. The CDR3 DNA follows: TGTGCCAGCAGTTCACTAGCGGGAGAGGAAGAGACCCAGTACTTC.

V gene TRBV28 combines with J gene TRBJ2-7; TRBD2 agrees at 9 bases. Losses at the gene ends were 4 bases for V and 6 bases for J; bases not matched to a gene: 7. The length of the CDR3 is 14 residues. Germline V gives CDR1 MDHEN, CDR2 SYDVKM. The DNA of the CDR3 is TGTGCCAGCAGTTGGACTAGCGTTTCCCCCGAGCAGTACTTC. Amino acid sequence: CASSWTSVSPEQYF.

The genes are TRBV10-3 and TRBJ1-5, with D unclear. CDR3 length: 14 amino acids. Per the germline V gene, CDR1 is ENHRY and CDR2 is SYGVKD. With 8 bases removed from V and 4 bases from J, the gap between germline ends came to 15 bases. The CDR3 loop reads CAIRADGENQPQHF. CDR3 in DNA: TGTGCCATCCGTGCGGACGGGGAGAATCAGCCCCAGCATTTT.

In its sample, this clone was seen once. The V call is TRBV5-8, the J call TRBJ2-1; possibly TRBD2 for D (6 bases). V shed 4 bases and J shed 1 base, with 12 bases lying between them. The germline gives CDR1 SGHTS, CDR2 YDEGEE. The CDR3 covers 15 residues. The CDR3 DNA sequence: TGTGCCAGCAGCCGGGGGAGATTGTCCTACAATGAGCAGTTCTTC. This translates into CASSRGRLSYNEQFF.

This chain uses TRBV7-9 with TRBJ2-1; possible D gene TRBD2, 6 bases. The CDR3 totals 13 residues. The V end was cut by 5 bases, the J end by 1 base, with 6 bases between. Per germline, CDR1 SEHNR and CDR2 FQNEAQ (reference sequence). CDR3 sequence (DNA): TGTGCCAGCAGCGGAGGGTCCTACAATGAGCAGTTCTTC. It specifies CASSGGSYNEQFF.

Only a few counts were recorded for this clone. Different DNA sequences within this sample yield the same CDR3. This sequence joins TRBV19 and TRBJ1-5; 9 nucleotides match TRBD1. The CDR3 runs 15 residues. Germline CDR1 is LNHDA and CDR2 is SQIVND (reference sequence). Unmatched junction bases numbered 0, after V lost 1 base and J lost 2 bases. The CDR3 bases are TGTGCCAGTAGTATAGGGACAGGGGGCAATCAGCCCCAGCATTTT. Translated: CASSIGTGGNQPQHF.

The rearrangement links TRBV10-3 to TRBJ2-2; 10 nucleotides agree with TRBD2. This CDR3 comprises 15 residues. The J segment lost 1 base and the V segment lost 9 bases, leaving 5 bases of the junction unmatched. Per germline, CDR1 ENHRY and CDR2 SYGVKD. CDR3 protein: CAMASSGRNTGELFF. CDR3 bases: TGTGCCATGGCGTCTAGCGGGAGGAACACCGGGGAGCTGTTTTTT.

The chain uses TRBV30 and TRBJ1-2; TRBD1 is a possible D gene (5 bases). CDR3 size: 14 residues. From germline, CDR1 is GTSNPN and CDR2 SVGIG (reference sequence). V was trimmed by 2 bases and J by 7 bases, leaving 17 bases between them. The CDR3, as DNA: TGTGCCTGGAGTACAGGAGGCCCGACTATTGGCTACACCTTC. Translation: CAWSTGGPTIGYTF.

This chain links TRBV7-3 with TRBJ2-2; a possible D gene is TRBD2 (6 bases). V shed 8 bases and J shed 4 bases, with 8 bases lying between them. The CDR3 runs to 12 residues. Germline V gene sequence: CDR1 SGHTA, CDR2 FQGTGA. CDR3 sequence (DNA): TGTGCCAGCGACGGGGGCACCGGGGAGCTGTTTTTT. Translated, it gives CASDGGTGELFF. The variable domain in full, completed from reference TRBV7-3 and TRBJ2-2, reads GAGVSQTPSNKVTEKGKYVELRCDPISGHTALYWYRQSLGQGPEFLIYFQGTGAADDSGLPNDRFFAVRPEGSVSTLKIQRTERGDSAVYLCASDGGTGELFFGEGSRLTVL.

The chain couples TRBV30 to TRBJ1-6; TRBD1 matches at 9 bases. Trimming removed 0 bases from V and 7 bases from J; junction bases left unmatched: 7. Looked up from germline, CDR1 is GTSNPN and CDR2 is SVGIG (reference sequence). The CDR3 is made up of 16 amino acids. The CDR3 loop is CAWSVQGQGRNSPLHF. CDR3 DNA sequence: TGTGCCTGGAGTGTACAGGGACAGGGACGGAATTCACCCCTCCACTTT.

The rearrangement joins TRBV19 to TRBJ2-7; 10 nucleotides agree with TRBD2. CDR1 and CDR2 (germline): LNHDA, SQIVND (reference sequence). V was pared by 2 bases and J by 4 bases, with 5 bases of the junction left unmatched. CDR3 length equals 15 residues. In nucleotides, the CDR3 is TGTGCCAGTAGTATAACCCTAGCGGGGGTGTACGAGCAGTACTTC. Residues: CASSITLAGVYEQYF. Together with reference TRBV19 and TRBJ2-7, the CDR3 gives the full variable domain: DGGITQSPKYLFRKEGQNVTLSCEQNLNHDAMYWYRQDPGQGLRLIYYSQIVNDFQKGDIAEGYSVSREKKESFPLTVTSAQKNPTAFYLCASSITLAGVYEQYFGPGTRLTVT.